One and the same sample provided the 5 T cell receptor beta chains below, sequenced in a study of cytomegalovirus exposure and HLA in healthy donors. Repertoires were generated with immunoSEQ multiplex PCR, while TCRdb's copy carries only in-frame clones and drops some. The sample records around 300,000 clones, 65% to 90% being singletons. Sequenced sample: PBMCs. The origin of the receptors is a woman aged 18-29 years in good health and CMV-seronegative.

The chain combines TRBV5-1 with TRBJ2-1; 11 bases line up with TRBD2. CDR1 and CDR2 (germline): SGHRS, YFSETQ. The CDR3 is 15 residues long. V was clipped by 1 base and J by 8 bases; unmatched bases: 5. CDR3 amino acids: CASSLIAGGGHEQFF. The CDR3 nucleotides are TGCGCCAGCAGCTTGATAGCGGGAGGGGGCCATGAGCAGTTCTTC.

The rearrangement links TRBV9 to TRBJ1-2; the D is unclear. Deletions cut 0 bases from V and 6 bases from J, with 12 bases between. The CDR3 sequence is 14 residues long. Looked up from germline, CDR1 is SGDLS and CDR2 is YYNGEE. For the CDR3, the DNA is TGTGCCAGCAGCGTAGCTGGGCCGAGAGATGGCTACACCTTC. Its translation: CASSVAGPRDGYTF.

CDR3 in amino acids: CASRPGQGIAGELFF. CDR3 bases: TGCGCCAGCCGCCCTGGGCAGGGGATAGCCGGGGAGCTGTTTTTT. The chain carries TRBV5-1 and TRBJ2-2; possible D gene TRBD1, 6 bases. The CDR3 covers 15 residues. Per the germline V gene, CDR1 is SGHRS and CDR2 is YFSETQ. V lost 7 bases and J 6 bases, leaving 19 bases between the germline ends. The full variable domain, with the rest looked up from reference TRBV5-1 and TRBJ2-2, is KAGVTQTPRYLIKTRGQQVTLSCSPISGHRSVSWYQQTPGQGLQFLFEYFSETQRNKGNFPGRFSGRQFSNSRSEMNVSTLELGDSALYLCASRPGQGIAGELFFGEGSRLTVL.

There are a few counts of this clone. The chain couples TRBV10-1 to TRBJ2-1; the match to TRBD2 covers 7 bases. Germline-derived CDR1 and CDR2 are WNHNN and SYGVQD (reference sequence). The CDR3 spans 13 residues. V lost 6 bases to trimming and J lost 9 bases; unmatched junction nucleotides: 8. CDR3 sequence (DNA): TGCGCCAGCAGGGCTAATATAGCGGGTGAGCAGTTCTTC. Translated: CASRANIAGEQFF.

On this clone: One end of the junction does not line up with germline, which may come from a read error. This chain uses TRBV7-7 with TRBJ2-3, with D possibly being TRBD2 (5 bases). Germline V gene lookup returns CDR1 SSHAT and CDR2 FNYEAQ (reference sequence). This CDR3 comprises 15 residues. DNA for the CDR3: TGTGCTAGCAGCTTAGTATCGGGGAATGGTGATACGCAGTATTTT. Amino acids: CASSLVSGNGDTQYF.